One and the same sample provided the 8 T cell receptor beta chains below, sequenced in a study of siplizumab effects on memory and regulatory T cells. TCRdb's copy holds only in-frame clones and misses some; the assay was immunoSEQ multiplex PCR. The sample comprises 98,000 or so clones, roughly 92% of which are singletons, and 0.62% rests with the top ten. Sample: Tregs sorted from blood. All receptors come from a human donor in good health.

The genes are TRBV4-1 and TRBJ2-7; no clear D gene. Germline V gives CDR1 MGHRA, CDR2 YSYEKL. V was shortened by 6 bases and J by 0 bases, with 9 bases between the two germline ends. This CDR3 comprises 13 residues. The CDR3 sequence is CASRGPSSYEQYF. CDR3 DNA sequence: TGCGCCAGCAGGGGCCCGAGCTCCTACGAGCAGTACTTC.

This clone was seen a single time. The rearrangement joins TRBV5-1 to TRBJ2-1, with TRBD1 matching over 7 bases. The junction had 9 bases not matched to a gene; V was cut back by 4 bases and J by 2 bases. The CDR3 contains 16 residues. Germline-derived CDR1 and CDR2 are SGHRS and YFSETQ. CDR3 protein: CASSLGDRVPYNEQFF. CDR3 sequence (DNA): TGCGCCAGCAGCCTTGGAGACAGGGTCCCCTACAATGAGCAGTTCTTC.

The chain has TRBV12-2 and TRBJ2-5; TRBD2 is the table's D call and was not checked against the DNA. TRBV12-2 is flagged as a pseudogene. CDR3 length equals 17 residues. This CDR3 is CASRLEGQTKREGTQYF. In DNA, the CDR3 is TGTGCAAGTCGCTTAGAAGGCCAGACTAAGCGGGAAGGGACCCAGTACTTC.

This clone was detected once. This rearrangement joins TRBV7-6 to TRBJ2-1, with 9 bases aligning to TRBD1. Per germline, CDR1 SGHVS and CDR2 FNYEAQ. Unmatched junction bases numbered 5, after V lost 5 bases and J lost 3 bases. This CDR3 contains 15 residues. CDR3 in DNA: TGTGCCAGCAGCGTCCGGGACAGGGACTACAATGAGCAGTTCTTC. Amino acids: CASSVRDRDYNEQFF.

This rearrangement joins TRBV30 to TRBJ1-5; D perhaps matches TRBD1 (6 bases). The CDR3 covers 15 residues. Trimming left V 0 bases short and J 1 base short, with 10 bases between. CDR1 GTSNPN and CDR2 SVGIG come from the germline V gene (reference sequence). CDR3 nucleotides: TGTGCCTGGAGTGTAGGGGGGCCGAGCAATCAGCCCCAGCATTTT. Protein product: CAWSVGGPSNQPQHF.

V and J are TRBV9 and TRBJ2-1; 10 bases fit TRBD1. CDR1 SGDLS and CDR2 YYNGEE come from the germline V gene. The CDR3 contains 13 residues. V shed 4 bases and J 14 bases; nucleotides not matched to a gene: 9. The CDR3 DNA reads TGTGCCAGCAGCTTTTCCCCCGGGACAGGGGAGTTCTTC. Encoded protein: CASSFSPGTGEFF.

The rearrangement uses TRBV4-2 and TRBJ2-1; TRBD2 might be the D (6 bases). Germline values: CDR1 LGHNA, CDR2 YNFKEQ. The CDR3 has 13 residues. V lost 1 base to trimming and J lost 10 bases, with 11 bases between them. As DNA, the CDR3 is TGTGCCAGCAGCCAAGTTGGGGCGGGAGAGCAGTTCTTC. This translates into CASSQVGAGEQFF.

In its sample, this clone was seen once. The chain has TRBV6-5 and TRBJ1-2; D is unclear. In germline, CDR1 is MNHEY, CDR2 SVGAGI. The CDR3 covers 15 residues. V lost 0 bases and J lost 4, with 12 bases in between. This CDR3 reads CASSYSRQRGYGYTF. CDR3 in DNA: TGTGCCAGCAGTTACTCCCGGCAGAGAGGCTATGGCTACACCTTC.